The clone carrying this T cell receptor beta chain has a count of ten or more. This sample was taken from a study of esophageal squamous cell carcinoma under preoperative chemotherapy. Germline V gene lookup returns CDR1 SGHTA and CDR2 FQGNSA. CDR3 length: 11 residues. V was trimmed by 5 bases and J by 7 bases, leaving 5 bases between them. TCRdb re-called the PCR reads through MiXCR, storing one row per CDR3 protein. This sample has approximately 15,000 distinct CDR3 sequences, with 60% found just once. Time point indicated: before preoperative PTX-NDP chemotherapy. Before surgery, patients were given preoperative paclitaxel-nedaplatin chemotherapy.

This material was acquired from a patient given preoperative chemotherapy. The J gene is TRBJ1-4, the V gene TRBV7-2; unclear D gene. This sequence originates from a human donor with esophageal squamous cell carcinoma. The donor label of this sample is uncertain. The CDR3 protein is CASSAFEKLFF. The CDR3 DNA reads as TGTGCCAGCAGCGCGTTTGAAAAACTGTTTTTT.